Following are 26 T cell receptor beta chains from one sample sequenced in a study of Graves' ophthalmopathy and Graves' hyperthyroidism (dated by TCRdb to 2016 to 2019). TCRdb shows the sequencer as Illumina HiSeq 2000. For repertoire sequencing, TCR beta CDR3 regions were amplified from RNA transcripts. The first round was an RT-PCR using HTBI primers with the Qiagen OneStep RT-PCR kit, and this first round was followed by a second-round multiplex PCR, then size selection and purification. TCRdb trimmed public reads at Q25 via fastp, called clones via MiXCR and kept in-frame beta chains. Rows merge per CDR3 protein into single entries with the most common DNA and genes. A total of fewer than 400,000 distinct CDR3 sequences appear in this sample, about 16% of them only once. Clones ranked in the top ten supply 1.5% to 2% of the sample. The sequenced sample was peripheral blood. These receptors came from a woman in her late teens or twenties with Graves' ophthalmopathy. Donor details come from another sample of the same person, matched by shared clones.

Ten or more counts support this clonotype. The rearrangement uses TRBV19 and TRBJ2-7, with TRBD1 matching over 7 bases. J was trimmed by 3 bases and V by 4 bases; bases with no gene match: 6. This CDR3 has 14 amino acids. In germline, CDR1 is LNHDA, CDR2 SQIVND (reference sequence). CDR3 sequence (DNA): TGTGCCAGTAGTACGGGACAGTGGGGCTACGAGCAGTACTTC. This codes for CASSTGQWGYEQYF.

This chain joins TRBV7-2 and TRBJ2-7, with 7 bases that match TRBD2. The CDR3 covers 12 residues. CDR1 and CDR2 (germline): SGHTA, FQGNSA. Trimming cost V 7 bases and J 2 bases; bases outside gene matches: 2. In DNA, the CDR3 is TGTGCCAGCACTAGCGGTACCTACGAGCAGTACTTC. Protein sequence: CASTSGTYEQYF.

This clonotype was seen repeatedly, ten times or more. This sequence joins TRBV6-1 and TRBJ2-7; 9 bases match TRBD1. The CDR3 contains 14 residues. Trimming cost V 6 bases and J 3 bases; bases outside gene matches: 6. Germline V CDR1 and CDR2: MNHNS, SASEGT. This CDR3 is CASSRQGEVYEQYF. Here the CDR3 DNA reads TGTGCCAGCAGCAGACAGGGGGAGGTCTACGAGCAGTACTTC.

This clonotype was seen repeatedly, ten times or more. This chain uses TRBV2 with TRBJ1-2; 7 bases match TRBD1. Trimming removed 7 bases from V and 8 bases from J; junction bases left unmatched: 19. There are 16 residues in the CDR3. Germline V gives CDR1 SNHLY, CDR2 FYNNEI. The DNA of the CDR3 is TGTGCCAGCAAAAAAGAACAGGGGCCCGGGGGGAAGGGCTACACCTTC. Its translation: CASKKEQGPGGKGYTF. Filled out from reference TRBV2 and TRBJ1-2, the complete variable domain reads EPEVTQTPSHQVTQMGQEVILRCVPISNHLYFYWYRQILGQKVEFLVSFYNNEISEKSEIFDDQFSVERPDGSNFTLKIRSTKLEDSAMYFCASKKEQGPGGKGYTFGSGTRLTVV.

CDR3 protein: CATSDLYYGYTF. Written as DNA, the CDR3 is TGTGCCACCAGTGATCTTTACTATGGCTACACCTTC. The V call is TRBV24-1, the J call TRBJ1-2, with unresolved D. CDR1 and CDR2 from the germline V gene are KGHDR and SFDVKD. This CDR3 has 12 amino acids. The V end lost 3 bases, the J end lost 3 bases, and 4 bases lay between the germline ends.

This clonotype was observed once. V usage is TRBV6-5 and J usage is TRBJ2-7, with D hard to call. V lost 0 bases, J lost 0 bases, and 9 bases lay in between. Germline CDR1 is MNHEY and CDR2 is SVGAGI. The CDR3 has 15 residues. The CDR3, as DNA: TGTGCCAGCAGTTACTCGGGCACTCACTCCTACGAGCAGTACTTC. Its translation is CASSYSGTHSYEQYF.

The gene calls are TRBV20-1 and TRBJ2-7; no clear D. With 0 bases removed from V and 0 bases from J, the gap between germline ends came to 12 bases. The CDR3 is 15 residues long. Germline lookup yields CDR1 DFQATT and CDR2 SNEGSKA (reference sequence). This CDR3 is CSAREAPRSSYEQYF. In nucleotides, the CDR3 is TGCAGTGCTAGAGAGGCTCCAAGGAGCTCCTACGAGCAGTACTTC.

This clonotype was recorded at least ten times. The J gene is TRBJ1-6, the V gene TRBV12-3 or TRBV12-4; the D is unclear. Deletions cut 2 bases from V and 16 bases from J, with 12 bases between. CDR3 size: 12 residues. The CDR3 DNA follows: TGTGCCAGCAGTTTATTTCGAGGGCGGCTCCACTTT. Residues: CASSLFRGRLHF.

Many counts were recorded for this clonotype. The chain recombines TRBV7-2 with TRBJ1-1, with no clear D. V was clipped by 4 bases and J by 6 bases, with 12 bases between them. This CDR3 is built from 13 residues. Germline V CDR1 and CDR2: SGHTA, FQGNSA. In DNA form, the CDR3 reads TGTGCCAGCAGCTATCACTCGGGTTCTGAAGCTTTCTTT. Translated, it gives CASSYHSGSEAFF.

This clonotype was counted between two and nine times. The chain carries TRBV24-1 and TRBJ1-1; D is ambiguous. Trimming pared 4 bases from V and 3 bases from J, leaving 11 bases between. Germline V CDR1 and CDR2: KGHDR, SFDVKD. The CDR3 spans 14 residues. Here the CDR3 reads CATSEPGRDTEAFF. In nucleotides, the CDR3 is TGTGCCACCAGTGAACCAGGACGCGACACTGAAGCTTTCTTT.

This clonotype was observed at least ten times. The chain uses TRBV6-1 and TRBJ1-6, with D unclear. Germline V lookup: CDR1 MNHNS, CDR2 SASEGT. V was clipped by 1 base and J by 9 bases, with 19 bases between them. The length of the CDR3 is 17 residues. DNA of the CDR3: TGTGCCAGCAGTGAAGTAAGGAGGGCCGGTATGGGTTCACCCCTCCACTTT. It yields the protein CASSEVRRAGMGSPLHF.

The sample holds one count of this clonotype. This sequence joins TRBV12-3 or TRBV12-4 and TRBJ1-1, with 7 bases aligning to TRBD1. With 6 bases clipped from V and 2 bases from J, the junction kept 6 bases outside the gene matches. The CDR3 consists of 14 residues. CDR3 region: CASSRDRDNTEAFF. The CDR3 coding sequence is TGTGCCAGCAGCCGCGACAGGGATAACACTGAAGCTTTCTTT.

This clonotype was counted ten times or more. The rearrangement joins TRBV28 to TRBJ2-7; weak D call: TRBD1 (6 bases). The CDR3 is 12 residues long. V shed 6 bases and J shed 4 bases, with 10 bases lying between them. Germline V gene sequence: CDR1 MDHEN, CDR2 SYDVKM. CDR3 nucleotides: TGTGCCAGCAGGGACAGCCAGTACGAGCAGTACTTC. This codes for CASRDSQYEQYF.

At least ten counts were recorded for this clonotype. This sequence joins TRBV5-1 and TRBJ2-5; TRBD1 agrees at 10 bases. Per the germline V gene, CDR1 is SGHRS and CDR2 is YFSETQ. The CDR3 totals 15 residues. Germline trimming cut 0 bases from V and 4 bases from J; bases unmatched to any gene: 3. CDR3 nucleotides: TGCGCCAGCAGCTTGGGGGACAGGGGATCAGAGACCCAGTACTTC. Translating it yields CASSLGDRGSETQYF.

At least ten counts were recorded for this clonotype. The rearrangement uses TRBV20-1 and TRBJ1-1, with 9 positions matching TRBD1. This CDR3 spans 14 amino acids. The V and J ends lost 6 bases and 6 bases, in that order; junction bases with no gene match: 11. Per germline, CDR1 DFQATT and CDR2 SNEGSKA (reference sequence). This CDR3 reads CSASGGQGWAEAFF. CDR3 sequence (DNA): TGCAGTGCAAGCGGGGGACAGGGTTGGGCTGAAGCTTTCTTT.

This clonotype was counted many times. This sequence joins TRBV4-3 and TRBJ2-7; D perhaps matches TRBD2 (5 bases). The CDR3 length is 15 residues. Trimming pared 0 bases from V and 0 bases from J, leaving 9 bases between. CDR1 LGHNA and CDR2 YSLEER come from the germline V gene. Here the CDR3 reads CASSQDNGLSYEQYF. The CDR3 bases are TGCGCCAGCAGCCAAGATAACGGACTCTCCTACGAGCAGTACTTC.

This clonotype has at least ten counts. The chain is built from TRBV20-1 and TRBJ1-5; D is unresolved. The J call is in doubt because the DNA end fits TRBJ2-3 better. In germline, CDR1 is DFQATT, CDR2 SNEGSKA (reference sequence). This CDR3 has 16 residues. The CDR3 bases are TGCAGTGCCCACGTATCGGGCGGTCAGAGCAATCAGCCCCAGTATTTT. It yields the protein CSAHVSGGQSNQPQYF.

This chain's CDR3 is CASSYSGAYTGELFF. The CDR3 region has the DNA TGTGCCAGCAGTTATTCTGGGGCCTACACCGGGGAGCTGTTTTTT. The V and J genes are TRBV6-5 and TRBJ2-2, with D possibly TRBD1 on 5 matching bases. The germline CDR1 and CDR2 sequences are MNHEY and SVGAGI. V shed 3 bases and J shed 3 bases, with 11 bases lying between them. CDR3 length equals 15 residues.

This clonotype has a handful of counts. Relative to the germline gene, one junction end is altered; a read error may explain this. The chain is built from TRBV6-2 or TRBV6-3 and TRBJ1-1; 7 nucleotides agree with TRBD1. The CDR3 runs to 17 residues. Germline V gene data show CDR1 as MNHEY and CDR2 as SVGEGT. The CDR3 DNA reads as TGTGCCAGCAGTCACCGGACAGGCCAAGTTCCGAACACTGAAGCTTCCTTT. Amino acid sequence: CASSHRTGQVPNTEASF.

This clonotype has only a few counts. This chain links TRBV12-3 or TRBV12-4 with TRBJ1-1, with D perhaps TRBD1 (5 bases). The CDR3 has 13 residues. V shed 6 bases and J shed 5 bases, with 13 bases lying between them. The CDR3 region has the DNA TGTGCCAGCAGCCGTGTCAGGGAGACTGAAGCTTTCTTT. Translation gives CASSRVRETEAFF.

At least ten counts were recorded for this clonotype. J is TRBJ2-4 and V is TRBV4-1; no clear D. The length of the CDR3 is 15 residues. Germline-derived CDR1 and CDR2 are MGHRA and YSYEKL. V lost 4 bases and J 2 bases, leaving 12 bases between the germline ends. The CDR3 loop reads CASSPPGSTKNIQYF. CDR3 DNA: TGCGCCAGCAGCCCCCCCGGATCTACCAAAAACATTCAGTACTTC.

This clonotype was counted ten times or more. This chain connects TRBV19 to TRBJ1-1; D not certain. The ends were cut back, 5 bases at V and 11 bases at J, with 18 bases in the middle. This CDR3 spans 13 amino acids. Germline V gene data show CDR1 as LNHDA and CDR2 as SQIVND (reference sequence). The DNA of the CDR3 is TGTGCCAGTAGTCACATCGGCCGCTATACGGCTTTCTTT. Its protein is CASSHIGRYTAFF.

The V and J genes are TRBV11-2 and TRBJ2-2; D perhaps matches TRBD1 (6 bases). Trimming pared 5 bases from V and 3 bases from J, leaving 10 bases between. Germline CDR1 and CDR2: SGHAT and FQNNGV. This CDR3 spans 14 amino acids. CDR3 residues: CASSQTGDTGELFF. CDR3 nucleotide sequence: TGTGCCAGCAGCCAGACAGGCGACACCGGGGAGCTGTTTTTT.

This chain uses TRBV30 with TRBJ2-5, with a possible D match to TRBD2 (6 bases). The CDR3 is 15 residues long. The V end was cut by 3 bases, the J end by 7 bases, with 21 bases between. The germline V gene encodes CDR1 GTSNPN and CDR2 SVGIG (reference sequence). CDR3 protein: CAWRTVGQAGGTQYF. In nucleotides, the CDR3 is TGTGCCTGGAGAACCGTAGGGCAGGCCGGGGGGACCCAGTACTTC. Supplemented by reference TRBV30 and TRBJ2-5, the full variable domain reads SQTIHQWPATLVQPVGSPLSLECTVEGTSNPNLYWYRQAAGRGLQLLFYSVGIGQISSEVPQNLSASRPQDRQFILSSKKLLLSDSGFYLCAWRTVGQAGGTQYFGPGTRLLVL.

At least ten counts were recorded for this clonotype. The rearrangement joins TRBV6-4 to TRBJ2-2; 8 bases fit TRBD2. The CDR3 is made up of 17 amino acids. In germline, CDR1 is MRHNA, CDR2 SNTAGT. J lost 0 bases, V lost 6 bases, and 9 bases had no gene match. CDR3 in amino acids: CASRPGGAHSNTGELFF. In nucleotides, the CDR3 is TGTGCCAGCAGGCCGGGGGGGGCGCATTCGAACACCGGGGAGCTGTTTTTT.

This clonotype was observed many times. This sequence joins TRBV7-8 and TRBJ1-1; tentative D call: TRBD1 (6 bases). Germline values: CDR1 SGHVS, CDR2 FQNEAQ. V lost 4 bases and J lost 9, with 18 bases in between. There are 14 residues in the CDR3. This CDR3 is CASSSLTGPFKAFF. The CDR3 DNA reads as TGTGCCAGCAGCTCGCTGACAGGCCCCTTTAAAGCTTTCTTT. The full variable domain, its missing parts supplied by reference TRBV7-8 and TRBJ1-1, is GAGVSQSPRYKVAKRGQDVALRCDPISGHVSLFWYQQALGQGPEFLTYFQNEAQLDKSGLPSDRFFAERPEGSVSTLKIQRTQQEDSAVYLCASSSLTGPFKAFFGQGTRLTVV.